This record covers a single T cell receptor (beta chain). This specimen comes from a study of technical replicates of blood from a few donors. CDR1 MNHEY and CDR2 SMNVEV come from the germline V gene (reference sequence). This CDR3 region has 13 residues. Between the trimmed V and J ends, which lost 4 bases and 6 bases, there was a span of 12 bases. This table comes from immunoSEQ multiplex PCR, and its TCRdb copy is limited to in-frame clones, with some not included. The table has about 79,000 clones, approximately 91% seen once. The sample was T cells isolated from PBMCs. The chain carries TRBV27 and TRBJ1-1; the D is unclear. This TCR was recovered from a human donor in good health. Some clones in this sample may be carry-over from other donors' samples. Here the CDR3 reads CASSSSPSAEAFF. In DNA form, the CDR3 reads TGTGCCAGCAGTTCCTCTCCCTCGGCTGAAGCTTTCTTT.